The 30 T cell receptor beta chains below all came from one sample that was sequenced in a study of patients and donors after allogeneic stem cell transplantation. TCRdb called the RT-PCR reads again in MiXCR, with one record for every CDR3 protein. The table lists about 23,000 distinct CDR3 sequences, 29% of them singletons. Sequences were obtained from blood, either unsorted or a sorted T cell fraction (not recorded which). The receptors originated from a human donor who was either an allogeneic HSCT recipient or a stem cell or donor lymphocyte infusion donor (not recorded which). It is not recorded whose cells these are; they may come from a transplant donor.

The chain links TRBV6-5 to TRBJ1-3; 7 bases agree with TRBD1. The length of the CDR3 is 12 residues. V trimming: 6 bases; J trimming: 7 bases; junction bases outside the gene matches: 3. Germline V gene sequence: CDR1 MNHEY, CDR2 SVGAGI. DNA of the CDR3: TGTGCCAGCAGGACAGGGTCGAACACCATATATTTT. Its protein is CASRTGSNTIYF.

This clonotype was seen ten or more times. The CDR3 DNA is TGTGCCAGCAGACCTAGGGCGTACACTGAAGCTTTCTTT. It yields the protein CASRPRAYTEAFF. V is TRBV6-5 and J is TRBJ1-1; D gene unclear. The CDR3 length is 13 residues. From germline, CDR1 is MNHEY and CDR2 SVGAGI. Trimming cost V 6 bases and J 3 bases, with 11 bases left between them.

Remarks on this clonotype: A junction end diverges from the germline sequence, so it may reflect a read error. V gene TRBV9 combines with J gene TRBJ1-1, with D possibly being TRBD1 (5 bases). The CDR3 is 13 amino acids. CDR1 and CDR2 (germline): SGDLS, YYNGEE. The CDR3 nucleotides are TGTGCCAGCAGCCAAAAAGGGGATACTGAAGCTTACTTT. Protein sequence: CASSQKGDTEAYF.

This clonotype is labeled medium-sized. The chain links TRBV10-3 to TRBJ1-4, with no clear D. Germline CDR1 and CDR2: ENHRY and SYGVKD. V dropped 5 bases and J dropped 0 bases, with 10 bases sitting between them. The CDR3 sequence is 15 residues long. CDR3 nucleotides: TGTGCCATCAGTCCCAACCGCGCAACTAATGAAAAACTGTTTTTT. Protein sequence: CAISPNRATNEKLFF.

This clonotype was detected a few times. The chain carries TRBV12-3 or TRBV12-4 and TRBJ1-5; TRBD1 agrees at 9 bases. The CDR3 runs 17 residues. Trimming took 5 bases from V and 9 from J; bases not matched to a gene: 17. The CDR3: CASSPVRGFGTGMPQHF. CDR3 DNA sequence: TGTGCCAGCAGTCCCGTTCGGGGTTTTGGGACAGGGATGCCCCAGCATTTT.

In this sample, this clonotype turned up a few times. The chain joins TRBV18 to TRBJ2-5; 7 bases are a match to TRBD2. The CDR3 consists of 14 residues. CDR1 KGHSH and CDR2 LQKENI come from the germline V gene. Trimming at V came to 0 bases and at J to 6 bases, leaving 4 bases not matched to a gene. CDR3 protein: CASSPPWEGQTQYF. The CDR3 DNA reads TGTGCCAGCTCACCACCGTGGGAGGGACAGACCCAGTACTTC.

The rearrangement joins TRBV24-1 to TRBJ2-4; D possibly corresponds to TRBD1 (6 bases). Germline CDR1 and CDR2: KGHDR and SFDVKD. Trimming left V 8 bases short and J 0 bases short, with 19 bases between. The CDR3 length is 17 residues. Written as DNA, the CDR3 is TGTGCCACCACCGGACAGAAAGGGGCCTCAGCCAAAAACATTCAGTACTTC. Protein sequence: CATTGQKGASAKNIQYF.

The chain combines TRBV12-3 or TRBV12-4 with TRBJ1-5, with 8 nucleotides matching TRBD1. This CDR3 has 19 residues. With V trimmed by 3 bases and J by 4 bases, 17 bases remained unmatched. The CDR3 coding sequence is TGTGCCAGCAGTTTTCTTGTAAGGTTAGGACAGGGAAAAAATCAGCCCCAGCATTTT. It is translated as CASSFLVRLGQGKNQPQHF.

V usage is TRBV6-5 and J usage is TRBJ1-2; D is undetermined. Germline V lookup: CDR1 MNHEY, CDR2 SVGAGI. This CDR3 contains 13 residues. Trimming took 4 bases from V and 5 from J, leaving 11 bases between them. The CDR3 region has the DNA TGTGCCAGCAGTTCCCCTTCTCAATATGGCTACACCTTC. This translates into CASSSPSQYGYTF.

This clonotype was picked up a small number of times. J is TRBJ1-6 and V is TRBV6-5, with a weak D call TRBD1 (5 bases). The germline gives CDR1 MNHEY, CDR2 SVGAGI. V lost 0 bases and J 7 bases, leaving 10 bases between the germline ends. CDR3 length: 15 amino acids. This chain's CDR3 is CASSYSRGKNSPLHF. DNA of the CDR3: TGTGCCAGCAGTTACTCGCGGGGCAAGAATTCACCCCTCCACTTT.

The table lists this clonotype with many counts. The chain is built from TRBV6-5 and TRBJ2-5, with D possibly matching TRBD2 (6 bases). V was trimmed by 6 bases and J by 1 base, leaving 12 bases between them. The CDR3 covers 14 residues. Germline CDR1 MNHEY, CDR2 SVGAGI. CDR3 protein: CASSNGGIQETQYF. DNA of the CDR3: TGTGCCAGCAGCAACGGGGGTATCCAAGAGACCCAGTACTTC.

The table lists this clonotype with a few counts. The rearrangement links TRBV20-1 to TRBJ1-2, with D possibly matching TRBD1 (5 bases). The CDR3 contains 11 residues. CDR1 DFQATT and CDR2 SNEGSKA come from the germline V gene (reference sequence). The CDR3 coding sequence is TGCAGGGCGCGACAGAACTATGGCTACACCTTC. Translation gives CRARQNYGYTF.

This clonotype is termed medium-sized (0.01 to 0.1%). This chain uses TRBV5-5 with TRBJ1-6; D gene unclear. Germline CDR1 is SGHKS and CDR2 is YYEKEE (reference sequence). This CDR3 is 17 amino acids long. Trimming removed 0 bases at V and 10 bases at J, with 20 bases between. CDR3 nucleotide sequence: TGTGCCAGCAGCTTGGGGCCCGTGGTTCGAGAAAACTCACCCCTCCACTTT. Translating it yields CASSLGPVVRENSPLHF. The full variable domain, in which reference TRBV5-5 and TRBJ1-6 provide the parts outside the CDR3, is DAGVTQSPTHLIKTRGQQVTLRCSPISGHKSVSWYQQVLGQGPQFIFQYYEKEERGRGNFPDRFSARQFPNYSSELNVNALLLGDSALYLCASSLGPVVRENSPLHFGNGTRLTVT.

This clonotype was picked up many times. The V gene is TRBV28, the J gene TRBJ1-2; D not resolved. With 5 bases removed from V and 4 bases from J, the gap between germline ends came to 5 bases. Germline CDR1 reads MDHEN; CDR2 reads SYDVKM. The CDR3 length is 11 residues. Here the CDR3 reads CASSQFYGYTF. The CDR3 bases are TGTGCCAGCAGTCAGTTCTATGGCTACACCTTC.

The rearrangement links TRBV5-1 to TRBJ1-4; 9 bases are shared with TRBD1. There are 17 residues in the CDR3. Germline values: CDR1 SGHRS, CDR2 YFSETQ. V lost 1 base and J lost 5; bases outside the gene matches: 9. The CDR3 sequence: CASSLWGIGTGNEKLFF. CDR3 bases: TGCGCCAGCAGCTTGTGGGGGATTGGGACAGGGAATGAAAAACTGTTTTTT. The full variable domain, its missing parts supplied by reference TRBV5-1 and TRBJ1-4, is KAGVTQTPRYLIKTRGQQVTLSCSPISGHRSVSWYQQTPGQGLQFLFEYFSETQRNKGNFPGRFSGRQFSNSRSEMNVSTLELGDSALYLCASSLWGIGTGNEKLFFGSGTQLSVL.

The chain carries TRBV4-2 and TRBJ1-1; possible D gene TRBD1, 5 bases. This CDR3 is 15 amino acids long. Per germline, CDR1 LGHNA and CDR2 YNFKEQ. The V gene lost 4 bases and the J gene lost 1 base, with 13 bases spanning the gap. Here the CDR3 reads CASSPPGRGNTEAFF. The CDR3 DNA follows: TGTGCCAGCAGCCCCCCCGGTAGGGGGAACACTGAAGCTTTCTTT.

In DNA form, the CDR3 reads TGCAGTGCTAGACCCAGGGTGGGAAACACCATATATTTT. It translates to CSARPRVGNTIYF. This chain links TRBV20-1 with TRBJ1-3; tentative D call: TRBD1 (5 bases). The V gene lost 2 bases and the J gene lost 4 bases, with 9 bases spanning the gap. The CDR3 is made up of 13 amino acids. The V gene's germline CDR1 is DFQATT and CDR2 SNEGSKA (reference sequence).

The J gene is TRBJ1-6, the V gene TRBV28, with D maybe TRBD1 (6 bases). This CDR3 has 13 residues. CDR1 is MDHEN and CDR2 is SYDVKM in the germline V gene. V was cut by 5 bases and J by 8 bases, with 10 bases left in between. CDR3 in DNA: TGTGCCAGCAGTGACAGGAGATATTCACCCCTCCACTTT. It translates to CASSDRRYSPLHF.

This clonotype was counted a few times. V and J are TRBV5-1 and TRBJ1-1; D is possibly TRBD1 (5 bases). This CDR3 comprises 18 residues. The germline gives CDR1 SGHRS, CDR2 YFSETQ. V was clipped by 1 base and J by 0 bases, with 19 bases between them. DNA of the CDR3: TGCGCCAGCAGCTTGCAAGTGTCCGGGGGGGACCTGAACACTGAAGCTTTCTTT. Protein sequence: CASSLQVSGGDLNTEAFF.

Concerning this clonotype itself: A read error is possible here, since a much larger clone lies one base away. V gene TRBV14 combines with J gene TRBJ1-2; unclear D gene. Germline CDR1 reads SGHDN; CDR2 reads FVKESK. The CDR3 has 15 residues. Here the CDR3 reads CASGQAGGANYGYTF. The CDR3 region has the DNA TGTGCCAGCGGCCAAGCGGGCGGAGCTAACTATGGCTACACCTTC.

This chain uses TRBV4-3 with TRBJ2-1, with 8 positions matching TRBD1. CDR1 is LGHNA, CDR2 YSLEER, per germline. V dropped 4 bases and J dropped 7; count of bases not matched to a gene: 6. The CDR3 runs 14 residues. The CDR3 coding sequence is TGCGCCAGCAGCCTCCGGGACAGGATGAATGAGCAGTTCTTC. Protein sequence: CASSLRDRMNEQFF.

The chain uses TRBV4-3 and TRBJ1-6; D not certain. Trimming cost V 7 bases and J 10 bases, with 2 bases left between them. Germline V gene data show CDR1 as LGHNA and CDR2 as YSLEER. The CDR3 contains 9 residues. The CDR3 sequence: CASKSPLHF. The CDR3 DNA sequence: TGCGCCAGCAAATCACCCCTCCACTTT.

The genes are TRBV2 and TRBJ1-1, with D perhaps matching TRBD1 (5 bases). Deletions cut 4 bases from V and 4 bases from J, with 13 bases between. The CDR3 runs 14 residues. The V gene's germline CDR1 is SNHLY and CDR2 FYNNEI. CDR3 nucleotides: TGTGCCAGCAGTGGTCGTCAGGGACGCACTGAAGCTTTCTTT. It translates to CASSGRQGRTEAFF. Variable domain in full (rest from reference TRBV2 and TRBJ1-1): EPEVTQTPSHQVTQMGQEVILRCVPISNHLYFYWYRQILGQKVEFLVSFYNNEISEKSEIFDDQFSVERPDGSNFTLKIRSTKLEDSAMYFCASSGRQGRTEAFFGQGTRLTVV.

J is TRBJ2-3 and V is TRBV7-2, with 8 bases identical to TRBD2. The CDR3 is 16 residues long. The J segment lost 6 bases and the V segment lost 4 bases, leaving 12 bases of the junction unmatched. Per the germline V gene, CDR1 is SGHTA and CDR2 is FQGNSA. Written as DNA, the CDR3 is TGTGCCAGCAGCTCGCCTTTAGCGGGGATTGCCGATACGCAGTATTTT. Protein: CASSSPLAGIADTQYF.

This clonotype was seen only a few times. DNA of the CDR3: TGCGCCAGCAGCCAAGACCGGTACAATACGCAGTATTTT. It yields the protein CASSQDRYNTQYF. The J gene is TRBJ2-3, the V gene TRBV4-3; D remains ambiguous. Per germline, CDR1 LGHNA and CDR2 YSLEER. The CDR3 spans 13 residues. Trimming cost V 0 bases and J 7 bases, with 8 bases left between them.

Many counts were recorded for this clonotype. The chain carries TRBV25-1 and TRBJ1-6; no firm D call. Germline CDR1 MGHDK, CDR2 SYGVNS. With 5 bases removed from V and 8 bases from J, the gap between germline ends came to 4 bases. This CDR3 has 11 residues. This chain's CDR3 is CASSKDSPLHF. Here the CDR3 DNA reads TGTGCCAGCAGTAAGGATTCACCCCTCCACTTT.

The V gene is TRBV20-1, the J gene TRBJ1-6, with 10 bases matching TRBD1. This CDR3 region has 15 residues. The germline CDR1 and CDR2 sequences are DFQATT and SNEGSKA (reference sequence). V lost 3 bases and J lost 7; bases outside the gene matches: 6. The CDR3 sequence: CSASGTGVGNSPLHF. In DNA, the CDR3 is TGCAGTGCTAGTGGGACAGGGGTGGGAAATTCACCCCTCCACTTT.

The genes are TRBV29-1 and TRBJ1-1, with 7 positions matching TRBD1. Germline assignment: CDR1 SQVTM and CDR2 ANQGSEA. With 6 bases clipped from V and 1 base from J, the junction kept 5 bases outside the gene matches. This CDR3 is 13 amino acids long. Here the CDR3 reads CSVVRGGNTEAFF. For the CDR3, the DNA is TGCAGCGTCGTCAGGGGGGGGAACACTGAAGCTTTCTTT.

This clonotype was detected only a few times. The chain couples TRBV5-5 to TRBJ2-6; D gene unclear. The CDR3 covers 16 residues. Germline loops: CDR1 SGHKS, CDR2 YYEKEE (reference sequence). V was cut by 3 bases and J by 2 bases, with 12 bases left in between. The chain's CDR3 is CASSYSQETGANVLTF. The CDR3, as DNA: TGTGCCAGCAGCTACTCCCAGGAGACTGGGGCCAACGTCCTGACTTTC.

This clonotype was seen ten or more times. J is TRBJ1-1 and V is TRBV5-1; unclear D gene. In germline, CDR1 is SGHRS, CDR2 YFSETQ. The CDR3 spans 13 residues. V was pared by 0 bases and J by 6 bases, with 9 bases between. CDR3 amino acids: CASSLEGWAEAFF. CDR3 bases: TGCGCCAGCAGCTTGGAAGGGTGGGCTGAAGCTTTCTTT.